Each of the 21 T cell receptor beta chains below was sequenced from the same sample in a study of CD8+CD57+ T cells in acquired aplastic anemia. Profiling of TCR beta VDJ combinations and CDR3 sequences used genomic DNA as template. TCRdb reprocessed the reads via MiXCR and lists one record per CDR3 protein. The repertoire holds around 200,000 distinct CDR3 sequences, with 40% to 55% as singletons. All sequencing subjects had displayed CD8+CD57+ cell expansion on flow cytometry. The sample was sorted CD4+, CD8+, or CD8+CD57+ T cells (not recorded which) from PBMCs. The source is a human donor with aplastic anemia.

This clonotype was seen repeatedly, ten times or more. The gene calls are TRBV7-9 and TRBJ2-1, with a weak D call TRBD1 (6 bases). Trimming pared 2 bases from V and 7 bases from J, leaving 9 bases between. Per the germline V gene, CDR1 is SEHNR and CDR2 is FQNEAQ (reference sequence). The CDR3 sequence is 13 residues long. CDR3 loop: CASSLTGMNEQFF. The CDR3 bases are TGTGCCAGCAGCTTAACAGGGATGAATGAGCAGTTCTTC.

The V gene is TRBV6-2 or TRBV6-3, the J gene TRBJ2-1; D call uncertain. Germline V CDR1 and CDR2: MNHEY, SVGEGT. V lost 4 bases and J 5 bases, leaving 3 bases between the germline ends. This CDR3 is 11 amino acids long. The CDR3 nucleotides are TGTGCCAGCAGTTGGCACAATGAGCAGTTCTTC. Amino acids: CASSWHNEQFF.

J is TRBJ1-5 and V is TRBV4-1; D is unclear. Germline V gene lookup returns CDR1 MGHRA and CDR2 YSYEKL. The ends were cut back, 3 bases at V and 4 bases at J, with 16 bases in the middle. The CDR3 contains 16 residues. Written as DNA, the CDR3 is TGCGCCAGCAGCCAGGTTACTAGGGCAAGTAATCAGCCCCAGCATTTT. Its translation is CASSQVTRASNQPQHF.

Worth noting for this clonotype: Mismatch with germline at one junction end may stem from a read error. The J gene is TRBJ1-1, the V gene TRBV13, with TRBD1 as a possible D gene (6 bases). Germline loops: CDR1 PRHDT, CDR2 FYEKMQ (reference sequence). This CDR3 region has 16 residues. The CDR3 reads CASSLGGRGIRTEAFF. CDR3 sequence (DNA): TGTGCCAGCAGCCTAGGGGGGAGGGGGATCAGGACTGAAGCTTTCTTT.

This sequence joins TRBV10-3 and TRBJ2-7, with a tentative D call TRBD1 (5 bases). V was cut by 11 bases and J by 7 bases, with 18 bases left in between. This CDR3 has 12 amino acids. CDR1 ENHRY and CDR2 SYGVKD come from the germline V gene. The CDR3 coding sequence is TGTGCCTTAGGGGTGGGATACAATGAGCAGTACTTC. Translation: CALGVGYNEQYF.

The CDR3 sequence is CASSLGRGAGGYTF. CDR3 nucleotide sequence: TGTGCCAGCAGCTTAGGTCGGGGGGCAGGGGGCTACACCTTC. This sequence joins TRBV13 and TRBJ1-2; tentative D call: TRBD1 (6 bases). CDR1 and CDR2 (germline): PRHDT, FYEKMQ (reference sequence). Trimming removed 0 bases from V and 8 bases from J, with 13 bases in between. The CDR3 extends over 14 amino acids.

The V call is TRBV27, the J call TRBJ2-6; 7 bases agree with TRBD1. The CDR3 has 16 residues. V was clipped by 8 bases and J by 2 bases; unmatched bases: 9. In germline, CDR1 is MNHEY, CDR2 SMNVEV (reference sequence). CDR3 sequence: CASGIRQGPGANVLTF. CDR3 in DNA: TGTGCCAGCGGAATACGACAGGGACCTGGGGCCAACGTCCTGACTTTC.

Turning to this clonotype: A much larger clone differs by one base, so this may be a read error. This chain links TRBV11-2 with TRBJ2-7, with 13 nucleotides matching TRBD2. From germline, CDR1 is SGHAT and CDR2 FQNNGV. The V gene end was trimmed by 4 bases and the J gene end by 7 bases; junction bases not matched to a gene: 7. This CDR3 contains 15 residues. Here the CDR3 DNA reads TGTGCCAGCAGCTCCGGGACTAGCGGGATTGGTGAGCAGTACTTC. Encoded protein: CASSSGTSGIGEQYF.

The chain is built from TRBV10-3 and TRBJ1-1; D possibly corresponds to TRBD1 (5 bases). The CDR3 covers 13 residues. Germline V gene lookup returns CDR1 ENHRY and CDR2 SYGVKD. Between the trimmed V and J ends, which lost 9 bases and 2 bases, there was a span of 13 bases. The CDR3 protein is CAIAPGTNTEAFF. Written as DNA, the CDR3 is TGTGCCATTGCACCCGGGACCAACACTGAAGCTTTCTTT.

This clonotype was recorded many times. The chain has TRBV6-5 and TRBJ2-7; TRBD1 matches 9 bases. Germline V gene sequence: CDR1 MNHEY, CDR2 SVGAGI. V dropped 2 bases and J dropped 4; count of bases not matched to a gene: 9. The CDR3 runs to 16 residues. The CDR3 DNA sequence: TGTGCCAGCAGTTACGGGGAAATTGGGACAGGGTACGAGCAGTACTTC. This sequence encodes CASSYGEIGTGYEQYF.

This clonotype showed up many times. The chain has TRBV2 and TRBJ2-2; 11 bases align to TRBD2. Germline V CDR1 and CDR2: SNHLY, FYNNEI. The CDR3 has 12 residues. This chain's CDR3 is CGGTSGAGELFF. For the CDR3, the DNA is TGTGGGGGGACTAGCGGTGCCGGGGAGCTGTTTTTT.

This clonotype was seen at least ten times. V is TRBV10-3 and J is TRBJ2-7; D assignment may be TRBD1 or TRBD2 (5 bases each). V was shortened by 8 bases and J by 2 bases, with 10 bases between the two germline ends. CDR3 length equals 12 residues. Germline V gene data show CDR1 as ENHRY and CDR2 as SYGVKD. CDR3 DNA: TGTGCCATCGGGACGTCCACCTACGAGCAGTACTTC. Translated, it gives CAIGTSTYEQYF.

The V and J genes are TRBV19 and TRBJ2-5; TRBD2 aligns across 9 bases. Losses at the gene ends were 5 bases for V and 3 bases for J; bases not matched to a gene: 7. The germline V gene encodes CDR1 LNHDA and CDR2 SQIVND (reference sequence). The CDR3 consists of 15 residues. CDR3 in amino acids: CASSGMASGEETQYF. In nucleotides, the CDR3 is TGTGCCAGTAGTGGTATGGCTAGCGGGGAAGAGACCCAGTACTTC.

This clonotype appeared a few times. This chain uses TRBV19 with TRBJ2-7; D may match TRBD1 or TRBD2 (5 bases each). This CDR3 spans 14 amino acids. CDR1 LNHDA and CDR2 SQIVND come from the germline V gene (reference sequence). V lost 1 base and J 5 bases, leaving 12 bases between the germline ends. CDR3 bases: TGTGCCAGTAGTATAGCCGGGACGGTGAACGAGCAGTACTTC. Amino acid sequence: CASSIAGTVNEQYF.

The CDR3 DNA sequence: TGTGCCATCACGGGGACAGGGGGGACCCTTATCATGAACACTGAAGCTTTCTTT. It yields the protein CAITGTGGTLIMNTEAFF. V usage is TRBV10-3 and J usage is TRBJ1-1; the match to TRBD1 covers 11 bases. V trimming: 7 bases; J trimming: 0 bases; junction bases outside the gene matches: 13. Germline CDR1 and CDR2: ENHRY and SYGVKD. The CDR3 has 18 residues.

V is TRBV25-1 and J is TRBJ1-1; unclear D gene. The germline gives CDR1 MGHDK, CDR2 SYGVNS. V was shortened by 4 bases and J by 0 bases, with 12 bases between the two germline ends. This CDR3 spans 15 amino acids. The DNA for the CDR3 is TGTGCCAGCAGTGCTAGAGAACAGTTGAACACTGAAGCTTTCTTT. Residues: CASSAREQLNTEAFF. The whole variable domain, remainder taken from reference TRBV25-1 and TRBJ1-1, is EADIYQTPRYLVIGTGKKITLECSQTMGHDKMYWYQQDPGMELHLIHYSYGVNSTEKGDLSSESTVSRIRTEHFPLTLESARPSHTSQYLCASSAREQLNTEAFFGQGTRLTVV.

This chain uses TRBV12-3 or TRBV12-4 with TRBJ1-1, with D maybe TRBD1 (6 bases). The CDR3 covers 13 residues. V lost 6 bases and J 7 bases, leaving 15 bases between the germline ends. The CDR3 sequence is CASRPAGGSEAFF. In nucleotides, the CDR3 is TGTGCCAGCAGACCTGCGGGGGGCAGTGAAGCTTTCTTT.

This chain joins TRBV10-3 and TRBJ2-3; tentatively, D is TRBD2 (5 bases). The germline V gene has CDR1 ENHRY and CDR2 SYGVKD. This CDR3 spans 13 amino acids. V lost 10 bases to trimming and J lost 8 bases, with 19 bases between them. The CDR3 is CASTRGGVVTQYF. The CDR3 DNA follows: TGTGCCAGCACCCGGGGTGGAGTAGTTACGCAGTATTTT.

This chain joins TRBV5-1 and TRBJ2-7, with TRBD2 identical over 16 bases. The germline CDR1 and CDR2 sequences are SGHRS and YFSETQ. V gave up 4 bases and J gave up 12 bases; unmatched junction bases: 16. The CDR3 totals 17 residues. The CDR3 protein is CASSAPGLAGGGETRYF. The DNA of the CDR3 is TGCGCCAGCAGCGCTCCGGGACTAGCGGGAGGGGGTGAGACCCGGTACTTC.

At least ten counts were recorded for this clonotype. The V and J genes are TRBV7-2 and TRBJ1-1; no clear D gene. This CDR3 spans 10 amino acids. V was pared by 6 bases and J by 4 bases, with 3 bases between. Germline CDR1 is SGHTA and CDR2 is FQGNSA. CDR3 bases: TGTGCCAGCAGTCTCACTGAAGCTTTCTTT. Its translation is CASSLTEAFF.

The chain joins TRBV12-3 or TRBV12-4 to TRBJ1-2; 8 positions agree with TRBD1. This CDR3 comprises 14 residues. V shed 5 bases and J 4 bases; nucleotides not matched to a gene: 6. CDR3 sequence (DNA): TGTGCCAGCAGTCCTCCGGGACAGGTCTATGGCTACACCTTC. Amino acids: CASSPPGQVYGYTF.